A single sample is the source of the 2 T cell receptor beta chains below, sequenced in a study of blood T cells in healthy people across ages. A second PCR, run for roughly 7 to 12 cycles, used a sample-barcoded 5' primer plus a J-beta primer mix. Each CDR3 protein is one row after TCRdb ran MiXCR on the 5' RACE reads. The sample yields about 730,000 distinct CDR3 sequences, 35% to 45% seen once. The source material was blood. The receptors come from an older woman in good health.

This chain joins TRBV28 and TRBJ2-1, with D possibly called TRBD1 or TRBD2 (5 bases each). With 1 base removed from V and 6 bases from J, the gap between germline ends came to 10 bases. The CDR3 has 14 residues. Germline V gives CDR1 MDHEN, CDR2 SYDVKM. The CDR3 DNA follows: TGTGCCAGCAGTTTATTAAGAGGGGCCAATGAGCAGTTCTTC. Translated, it gives CASSLLRGANEQFF.

This clonotype has just one count. V and J are TRBV6-2 or TRBV6-3 and TRBJ1-5, with 7 bases aligning to TRBD1. Germline CDR1 and CDR2: MNHEY and SVGEGT. Trimming took 6 bases from V and 6 from J; bases not matched to a gene: 5. This CDR3 comprises 13 residues. In nucleotides, the CDR3 is TGTGCCAGCAGAGGACAGGTTCTTCAGCCCCAGCATTTT. Protein product: CASRGQVLQPQHF.